These 22 T cell receptor beta chains originate from one sample sequenced in a study of T-cell reconstitution after alpha-beta-depleted transplantation in children. The library targeted TCRbeta and was prepared with unique molecular identifiers. TCRdb itself ran the PCR reads through MiXCR, one entry per CDR3 protein. The sample contains 490,000 or so distinct CDR3 sequences, roughly a tenth of which appear only once. The material was PBMCs, obtained before TCRalphabeta/CD19-depleted stem cell transplant. The receptors were gathered from a child aged 2-15 years with inherited bone marrow failure, due to receive a stem cell transplant.

This clonotype has only a few counts. V and J are TRBV20-1 and TRBJ1-4; a weak D match, TRBD1 (5 bases). This CDR3 spans 14 amino acids. Germline values: CDR1 DFQATT, CDR2 SNEGSKA (reference sequence). Trimming shortened V by 6 bases and J by 8 bases, and 19 bases separated the two germline ends. The CDR3 reads CSALSWDGREKLFF. The CDR3 DNA sequence: TGCAGTGCCCTATCATGGGACGGACGCGAAAAACTGTTTTTT.

This clonotype turned up a few times. The chain recombines TRBV7-9 with TRBJ2-7; 10 nucleotides agree with TRBD1. The CDR3 length is 15 residues. Germline-derived CDR1 and CDR2 are SEHNR and FQNEAQ (reference sequence). V gave up 4 bases and J gave up 3 bases; unmatched junction bases: 6. The CDR3 protein is CASSYPGQGIYEQYF. CDR3 DNA: TGTGCCAGCAGCTACCCGGGACAGGGGATCTACGAGCAGTACTTC.

Ten or more counts support this clonotype. The genes are TRBV5-1 and TRBJ2-7; D might be TRBD1 (6 bases). CDR3 size: 14 residues. In germline, CDR1 is SGHRS, CDR2 YFSETQ. The V gene lost 0 bases and the J gene lost 2 bases, with 9 bases spanning the gap. The CDR3 coding sequence is TGCGCCAGCAGCTTGGCCACAGGGACCTACGAGCAGTACTTC. This gives the protein CASSLATGTYEQYF.

The sample holds many counts of this clonotype. The rearrangement joins TRBV3-1 to TRBJ1-2; D possibly corresponds to TRBD1 (5 bases). Trimming pared 1 base from V and 4 bases from J, leaving 10 bases between. This CDR3 contains 14 residues. Per germline, CDR1 LGHDT and CDR2 YNNKEL (reference sequence). The CDR3 sequence: CASSQGADSYGYTF. CDR3 nucleotides: TGTGCCAGCAGCCAAGGGGCAGACAGCTATGGCTACACCTTC.

As concerns this clonotype: Given a much more abundant clone one base away, this may be a read error. The V and J genes are TRBV11-2 and TRBJ1-1; D remains ambiguous. The CDR3 extends over 14 amino acids. The germline gives CDR1 SGHAT, CDR2 FQNNGV. The CDR3 DNA follows: TGTGCCAGCAGCTTAGGGTGGCGAGGGATGCGGGCTTCCTTT. Translated, it gives CASSLGWRGMRASF.

This clonotype was seen many times. This rearrangement joins TRBV4-3 to TRBJ2-7; D not resolved. The CDR3 loop spans 14 amino acids. Trimming shortened V by 3 bases and J by 3 bases, and 12 bases separated the two germline ends. Germline V gene sequence: CDR1 LGHNA, CDR2 YSLEER. CDR3 amino acids: CASSHERSYYEQYF. Here the CDR3 DNA reads TGCGCCAGCAGCCACGAACGGAGCTACTACGAGCAGTACTTC.

This clonotype showed up many times. Here the CDR3 DNA reads TGTGCCATCAGTGAGAGGCGGACCCAAGAGACCCAGTACTTC. Protein sequence: CAISERRTQETQYF. V usage is TRBV10-3 and J usage is TRBJ2-5; D is uncertain. This CDR3 spans 14 amino acids. Germline V gene data show CDR1 as ENHRY and CDR2 as SYGVKD. With 2 bases removed from V and 1 base from J, the gap between germline ends came to 8 bases.

This clonotype was observed many times. V is TRBV5-1 and J is TRBJ2-1, with 9 bases lining up with TRBD1. With V trimmed by 4 bases and J by 8 bases, 13 bases remained unmatched. CDR1 is SGHRS, CDR2 YFSETQ, per germline. The CDR3 has 16 amino acids. CDR3 in DNA: TGCGCCAGCAGCCAAACACCCCCGGGACAGGGTGATGAGCAGTTCTTC. Translated, it gives CASSQTPPGQGDEQFF. Full variable domain (remainder filled in from reference TRBV5-1 and TRBJ2-1): KAGVTQTPRYLIKTRGQQVTLSCSPISGHRSVSWYQQTPGQGLQFLFEYFSETQRNKGNFPGRFSGRQFSNSRSEMNVSTLELGDSALYLCASSQTPPGQGDEQFFGPGTRLTVL.

This clonotype was seen only a few times. The chain employs TRBV7-9 and TRBJ2-3, with TRBD2 as a possible D gene (5 bases). Trimming took off 6 bases at V and 5 bases at J, with 6 bases between the two ends. The CDR3 length is 11 residues. Germline CDR1 is SEHNR and CDR2 is FQNEAQ (reference sequence). The CDR3 region is CASREEDTQYF. The CDR3 nucleotides are TGTGCCAGCAGGGAGGAAGATACGCAGTATTTT. Combining the CDR3 with reference TRBV7-9 and TRBJ2-3 gives the whole variable domain DTGVSQNPRHKITKRGQNVTFRCDPISEHNRLYWYRQTLGQGPEFLTYFQNEAQLEKSRLLSDRFSAERPKGSFSTLEIQRTEQGDSAMYLCASREEDTQYFGPGTRLTVL.

This clonotype was seen at least ten times. The J gene is TRBJ1-5, the V gene TRBV6-2 or TRBV6-3; no reliable D call. With 0 bases removed from V and 0 bases from J, the gap between germline ends came to 9 bases. The CDR3 runs 16 residues. Germline V lookup: CDR1 MNHEY, CDR2 SVGEGT. The CDR3 is CASSYSMWGSNQPQHF. DNA of the CDR3: TGTGCCAGCAGTTACTCGATGTGGGGTAGCAATCAGCCCCAGCATTTT.

This clonotype has only a few counts. The rearrangement uses TRBV25-1 and TRBJ1-5, with D possibly TRBD1 on 6 matching bases. This CDR3 contains 14 residues. V dropped 5 bases and J dropped 4 bases, with 12 bases sitting between them. CDR1 is MGHDK and CDR2 is SYGVNS in the germline V gene. The CDR3 nucleotides are TGTGCCAGCAGTTCCGGGACAACAAATCAGCCCCAGCATTTT. Protein: CASSSGTTNQPQHF.

This clonotype was counted many times. V gene TRBV20-1 combines with J gene TRBJ2-1; D gene uncertain. Trimming stripped 0 bases from V and 9 bases from J, with 9 bases between. CDR1 DFQATT and CDR2 SNEGSKA come from the germline V gene (reference sequence). The CDR3 is 12 residues long. DNA of the CDR3: TGCAGTGCTAGAGATCATTCGGGTGAGCAGTTCTTC. Its translation is CSARDHSGEQFF.

This clonotype was recorded at least ten times. The V call is TRBV7-2, the J call TRBJ1-3, with D hard to call. Trimming took 5 bases from V and 8 from J, leaving 19 bases between them. CDR1 SGHTA and CDR2 FQGNSA come from the germline V gene. The length of the CDR3 is 15 residues. The CDR3 nucleotides are TGTGCCAGCAGCACACTTCTGGCGACGGTAGACACCATATATTTT. Its protein is CASSTLLATVDTIYF. Filled out from reference TRBV7-2 and TRBJ1-3, the complete variable domain reads GAGVSQSPSNKVTEKGKDVELRCDPISGHTALYWYRQSLGQGLEFLIYFQGNSAPDKSGLPSDRFSAERTGGSVSTLTIQRTQQEDSAVYLCASSTLLATVDTIYFGEGSWLTVV.

This clonotype was seen at least ten times. The CDR3 loop reads CASSLGATNTEAFF. Here the CDR3 DNA reads TGTGCCAGCAGTTTAGGCGCAACAAACACTGAAGCTTTCTTT. This chain uses TRBV28 with TRBJ1-1; D gene ambiguous. Germline assignment: CDR1 MDHEN and CDR2 SYDVKM. V dropped 2 bases and J dropped 2 bases, with 9 bases sitting between them. The CDR3 covers 14 residues.

The gene calls are TRBV27 and TRBJ1-1; D is unclear. Looked up from germline, CDR1 is MNHEY and CDR2 is SMNVEV (reference sequence). The CDR3 consists of 15 residues. Trimming removed 2 bases from V and 0 bases from J, with 10 bases in between. The CDR3 sequence is CASSLVPPMNTEAFF. The CDR3 coding sequence is TGTGCCAGCAGTTTAGTGCCACCCATGAACACTGAAGCTTTCTTT.

This clonotype was recorded many times. The J gene is TRBJ1-5, the V gene TRBV27; the D is unclear. CDR3 length: 14 amino acids. Trimming removed 2 bases at V and 4 bases at J, with 9 bases between. Germline CDR1 MNHEY, CDR2 SMNVEV (reference sequence). CDR3 loop: CASSLGLSNQPQHF. CDR3 nucleotides: TGTGCCAGCAGTTTAGGGCTTTCAAATCAGCCCCAGCATTTT.

V and J are TRBV12-3 or TRBV12-4 and TRBJ2-7, with D uncertain. The CDR3 is 12 amino acids. With 6 bases removed from V and 2 bases from J, the gap between germline ends came to 8 bases. The CDR3 nucleotides are TGTGCCAGCAGCGGATACACCTACGAGCAGTACTTC. Its translation is CASSGYTYEQYF.

This clonotype was counted ten times or more. The chain couples TRBV12-3 or TRBV12-4 to TRBJ2-7, with a tentative D call TRBD1 (5 bases). This CDR3 spans 14 amino acids. V lost 3 bases to trimming and J lost 2 bases, with 11 bases between them. The CDR3 is CASSFWGAAYEQYF. The CDR3 DNA follows: TGTGCCAGCAGTTTTTGGGGCGCAGCCTACGAGCAGTACTTC.

This clonotype was seen ten or more times. V is TRBV20-1 and J is TRBJ2-7, with 7 bases aligning to TRBD1. The CDR3 is 14 amino acids. V dropped 5 bases and J dropped 7; count of bases not matched to a gene: 14. Germline V gives CDR1 DFQATT, CDR2 SNEGSKA (reference sequence). CDR3 bases: TGCAGTGCTCAAAACGACAGGGACCGTCGGGAGCAGTACTTC. Its translation: CSAQNDRDRREQYF.

This clonotype came up many times. V gene TRBV6-1 combines with J gene TRBJ2-1; 7 bases agree with TRBD2. The CDR3 runs to 15 residues. Germline V lookup: CDR1 MNHNS, CDR2 SASEGT. V shed 1 base and J 4 bases; nucleotides not matched to a gene: 4. The CDR3 sequence: CASSEGGGGYNEQFF. In DNA form, the CDR3 reads TGTGCCAGCAGTGAAGGGGGCGGGGGTTACAATGAGCAGTTCTTC.

V and J are TRBV11-2 and TRBJ2-5; D remains ambiguous. This CDR3 contains 11 residues. CDR1 and CDR2 (germline): SGHAT, FQNNGV. V shed 0 bases and J shed 9 bases, with 5 bases lying between them. The CDR3 nucleotides are TGTGCCAGCAGCTTAGATACGGCCCAGTACTTC. Amino acids: CASSLDTAQYF.

This clonotype showed up many times. The chain carries TRBV20-1 and TRBJ2-1; the match to TRBD2 covers 12 bases. Germline V CDR1 and CDR2: DFQATT, SNEGSKA (reference sequence). After removal of 5 bases from V and 7 bases from J, the junction contained 6 bases not matched to a gene. The CDR3 has 14 amino acids. The CDR3 region is CSAGLAGLGNEQFF. The CDR3 region has the DNA TGCAGTGCTGGACTAGCGGGATTAGGAAATGAGCAGTTCTTC.